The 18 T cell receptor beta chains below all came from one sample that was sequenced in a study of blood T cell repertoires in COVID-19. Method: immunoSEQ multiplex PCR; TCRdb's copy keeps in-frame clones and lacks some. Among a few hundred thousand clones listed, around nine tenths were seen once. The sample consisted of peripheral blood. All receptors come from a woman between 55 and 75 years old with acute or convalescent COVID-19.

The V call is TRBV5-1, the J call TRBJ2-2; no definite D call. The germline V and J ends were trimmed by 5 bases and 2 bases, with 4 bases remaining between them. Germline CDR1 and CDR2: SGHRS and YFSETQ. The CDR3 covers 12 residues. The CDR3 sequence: CASSLNTGELFF. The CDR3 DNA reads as TGCGCCAGCAGTCTAAACACCGGGGAGCTGTTTTTT.

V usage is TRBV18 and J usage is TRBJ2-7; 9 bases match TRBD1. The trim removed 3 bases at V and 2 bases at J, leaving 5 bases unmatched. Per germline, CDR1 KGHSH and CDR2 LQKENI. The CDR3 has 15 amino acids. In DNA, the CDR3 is TGTGCCAGCTCACCGATACAGGGGGCAACCTACGAGCAGTACTTC. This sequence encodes CASSPIQGATYEQYF. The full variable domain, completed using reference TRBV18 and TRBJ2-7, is NAGVMQNPRHLVRRRGQEARLRCSPMKGHSHVYWYRQLPEEGLKFMVYLQKENIIDESGMPKERFSAEFPKEGPSILRIQQVVRGDSAAYFCASSPIQGATYEQYFGPGTRLTVT.

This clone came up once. CDR3 sequence: CASSSGTGAPNTDTQYF. The CDR3 DNA follows: TGTGCCAGCAGCTCCGGGACAGGGGCCCCTAACACAGATACGCAGTATTTT. The chain combines TRBV5-4 with TRBJ2-3, with 10 bases matching TRBD1. J gave up 2 bases and V 3 bases, and 9 bases lay outside the gene matches. Germline CDR1 SGHNT, CDR2 YYREEE (reference sequence). The CDR3 is 17 amino acids.

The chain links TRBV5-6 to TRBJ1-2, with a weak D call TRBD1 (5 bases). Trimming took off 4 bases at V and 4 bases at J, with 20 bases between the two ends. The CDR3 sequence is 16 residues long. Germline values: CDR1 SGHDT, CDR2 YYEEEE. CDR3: CASSLGTGSRPYGYTF. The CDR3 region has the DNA TGTGCCAGCAGCCTCGGTACAGGCTCGCGGCCCTATGGCTACACCTTC.

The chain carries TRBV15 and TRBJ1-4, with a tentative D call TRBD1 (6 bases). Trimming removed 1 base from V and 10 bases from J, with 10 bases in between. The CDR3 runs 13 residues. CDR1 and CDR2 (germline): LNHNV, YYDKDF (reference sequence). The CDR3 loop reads CATSRGGPGKLFF. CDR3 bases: TGTGCCACCAGCAGAGGGGGGCCTGGAAAACTGTTTTTT.

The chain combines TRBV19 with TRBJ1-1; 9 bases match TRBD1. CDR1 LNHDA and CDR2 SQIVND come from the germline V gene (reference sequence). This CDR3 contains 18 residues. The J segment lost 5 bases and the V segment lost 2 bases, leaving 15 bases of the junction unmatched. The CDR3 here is CASSIKPGQGKRGTEAFF. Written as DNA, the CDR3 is TGTGCCAGTAGTATAAAACCGGGACAGGGCAAAAGGGGGACTGAAGCTTTCTTT.

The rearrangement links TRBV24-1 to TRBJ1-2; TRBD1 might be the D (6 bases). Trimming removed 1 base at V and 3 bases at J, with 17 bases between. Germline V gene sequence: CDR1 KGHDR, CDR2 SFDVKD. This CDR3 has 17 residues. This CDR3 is CATSDFSPDSKDYGYTF. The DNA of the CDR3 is TGTGCCACCAGTGATTTTTCCCCGGACAGTAAAGACTATGGCTACACCTTC.

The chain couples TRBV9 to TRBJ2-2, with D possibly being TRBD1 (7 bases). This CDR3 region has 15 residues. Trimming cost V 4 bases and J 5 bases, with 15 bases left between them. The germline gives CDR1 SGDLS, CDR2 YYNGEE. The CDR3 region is CASSPQGGATGELFF. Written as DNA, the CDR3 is TGTGCCAGCAGCCCGCAGGGGGGCGCGACCGGGGAGCTGTTTTTT. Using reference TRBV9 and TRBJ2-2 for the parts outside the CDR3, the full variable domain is DSGVTQTPKHLITATGQRVTLRCSPRSGDLSVYWYQQSLDQGLQFLIQYYNGEERAKGNILERFSAQQFPDLHSELNLSSLELGDSALYFCASSPQGGATGELFFGEGSRLTVL.

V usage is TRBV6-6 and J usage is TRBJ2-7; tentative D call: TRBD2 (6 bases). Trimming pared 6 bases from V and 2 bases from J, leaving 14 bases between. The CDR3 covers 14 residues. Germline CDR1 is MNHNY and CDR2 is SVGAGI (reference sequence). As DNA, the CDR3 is TGTGCCAGCAGCCCACGGGAGATTACCTACGAGCAGTACTTC. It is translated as CASSPREITYEQYF.

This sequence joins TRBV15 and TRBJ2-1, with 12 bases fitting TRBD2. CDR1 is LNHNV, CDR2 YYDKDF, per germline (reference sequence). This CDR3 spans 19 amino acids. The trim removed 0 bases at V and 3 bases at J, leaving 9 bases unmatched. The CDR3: CATSRDPGASGGVYNEQFF. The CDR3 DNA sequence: TGTGCCACCAGCAGAGATCCTGGGGCTAGCGGGGGGGTCTACAATGAGCAGTTCTTC.

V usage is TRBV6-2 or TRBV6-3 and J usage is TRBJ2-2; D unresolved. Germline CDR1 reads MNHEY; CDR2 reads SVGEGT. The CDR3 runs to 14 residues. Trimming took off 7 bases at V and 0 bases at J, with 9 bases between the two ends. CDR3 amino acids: CASTPPSNTGELFF. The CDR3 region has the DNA TGTGCCAGCACCCCCCCCTCGAACACCGGGGAGCTGTTTTTT.

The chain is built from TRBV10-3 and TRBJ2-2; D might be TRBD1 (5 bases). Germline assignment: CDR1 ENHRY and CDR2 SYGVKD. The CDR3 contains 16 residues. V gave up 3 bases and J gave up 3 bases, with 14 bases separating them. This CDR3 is CAISDGRWGDTGELFF. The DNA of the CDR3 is TGTGCCATCAGTGACGGCAGGTGGGGCGACACCGGGGAGCTGTTTTTT.

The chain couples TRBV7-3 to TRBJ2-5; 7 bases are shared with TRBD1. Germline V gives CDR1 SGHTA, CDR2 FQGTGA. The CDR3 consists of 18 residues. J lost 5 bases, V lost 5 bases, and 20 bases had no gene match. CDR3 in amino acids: CASSHIDIGQAGRETQYF. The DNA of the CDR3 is TGTGCCAGCAGCCATATAGATATCGGACAGGCCGGGCGGGAGACCCAGTACTTC.

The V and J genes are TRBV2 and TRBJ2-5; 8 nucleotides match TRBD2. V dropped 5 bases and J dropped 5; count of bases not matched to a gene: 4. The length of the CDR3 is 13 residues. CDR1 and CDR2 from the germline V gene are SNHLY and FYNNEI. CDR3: CASSSGGQETQYF. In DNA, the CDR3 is TGTGCCAGCAGTTCGGGAGGGCAGGAGACCCAGTACTTC.

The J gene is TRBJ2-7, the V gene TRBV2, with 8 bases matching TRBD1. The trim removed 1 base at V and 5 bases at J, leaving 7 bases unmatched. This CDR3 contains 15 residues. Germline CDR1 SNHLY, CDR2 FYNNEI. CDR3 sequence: CASSEEGTGGNEQYF. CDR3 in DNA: TGTGCCAGCAGTGAAGAGGGGACAGGCGGCAACGAGCAGTACTTC.

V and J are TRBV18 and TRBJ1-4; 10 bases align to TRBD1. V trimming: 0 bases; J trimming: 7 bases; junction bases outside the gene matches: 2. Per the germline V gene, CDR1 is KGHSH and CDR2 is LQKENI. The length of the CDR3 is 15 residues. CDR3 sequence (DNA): TGTGCCAGCTCACCACCGAGGACAGGGGGTGAAAAACTGTTTTTT. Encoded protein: CASSPPRTGGEKLFF.

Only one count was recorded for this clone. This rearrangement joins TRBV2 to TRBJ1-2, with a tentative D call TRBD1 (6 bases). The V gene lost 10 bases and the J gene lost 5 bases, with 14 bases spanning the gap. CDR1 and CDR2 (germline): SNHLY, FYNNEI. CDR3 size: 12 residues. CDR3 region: CAIVTGRYGYTF. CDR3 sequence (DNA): TGTGCCATAGTCACAGGGCGGTATGGCTACACCTTC.

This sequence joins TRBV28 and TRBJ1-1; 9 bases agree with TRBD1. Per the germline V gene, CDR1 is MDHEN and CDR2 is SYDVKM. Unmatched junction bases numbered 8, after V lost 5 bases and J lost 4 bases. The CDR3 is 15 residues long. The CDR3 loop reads CASSLQGARGTEAFF. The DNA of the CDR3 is TGTGCCAGCAGTCTACAGGGGGCGAGGGGCACTGAAGCTTTCTTT.